The clone carrying this T cell receptor (beta chain) came up once. Its specificity is unknown. The sample is drawn from a study of shared clonotypes between healthy human individuals. Regarding the study as a whole: The naive CD4 repertoires of a handful of donors were compared, and roughly 5% of clonotypes were shared. Relative to their counterparts shared across all four donors, non-shared clonotypes exhibited diminished generation probabilities. Despite large depth, sorted-subset datasets appeared incompletely sequenced.

Running of the assay took place at deep level. Generated by immunoSEQ multiplex PCR, the TCRdb table keeps only in-frame clones and is missing some. Of millions of clones listed, around nine tenths are singletons. The source is a man between 18 and 29 years old in good health. The sample consisted of naive CD4+ T cells sorted from blood. Subset given: CD45RA+ positively selected.

CDR3 loop: CASTISGLEEKLFF. CDR3 nucleotides: TGTGCCAGCACCATCTCGGGACTAGAGGAAAAACTGTTTTTT. The genes are TRBV6-6 and TRBJ1-4, with D perhaps TRBD1 (5 bases). The CDR3 is made up of 14 amino acids. Trimming removed 7 bases from V and 8 bases from J, with 17 bases in between. The germline CDR1 and CDR2 sequences are MNHNY and SVGAGI (reference sequence).